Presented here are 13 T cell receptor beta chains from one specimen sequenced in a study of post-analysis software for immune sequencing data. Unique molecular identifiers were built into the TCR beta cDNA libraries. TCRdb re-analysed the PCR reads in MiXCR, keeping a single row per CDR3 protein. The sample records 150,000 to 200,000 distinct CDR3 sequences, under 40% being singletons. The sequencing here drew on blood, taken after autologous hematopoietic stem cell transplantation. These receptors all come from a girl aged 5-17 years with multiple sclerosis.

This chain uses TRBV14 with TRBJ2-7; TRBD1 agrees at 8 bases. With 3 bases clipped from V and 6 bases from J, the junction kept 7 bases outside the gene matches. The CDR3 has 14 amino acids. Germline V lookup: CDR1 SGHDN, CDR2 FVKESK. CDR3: CASSQIGQGPEQYF. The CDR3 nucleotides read TGTGCCAGCAGCCAGATCGGACAGGGTCCCGAGCAGTACTTC.

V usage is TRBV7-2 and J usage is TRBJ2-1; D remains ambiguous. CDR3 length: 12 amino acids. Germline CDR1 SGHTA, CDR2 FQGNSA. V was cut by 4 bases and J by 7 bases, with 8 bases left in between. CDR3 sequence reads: CASSYALNEQFF. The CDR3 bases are TGTGCCAGCAGCTACGCCCTTAATGAGCAGTTCTTC.

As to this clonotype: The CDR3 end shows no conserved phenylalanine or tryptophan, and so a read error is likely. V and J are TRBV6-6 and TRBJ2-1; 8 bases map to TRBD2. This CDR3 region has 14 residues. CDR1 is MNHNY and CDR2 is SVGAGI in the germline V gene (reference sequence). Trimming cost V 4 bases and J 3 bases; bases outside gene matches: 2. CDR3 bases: TGTGCCAGCAGTTGGGGGACTAGCTACAATGAGCAGTTCTTA. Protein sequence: CASSWGTSYNEQFL.

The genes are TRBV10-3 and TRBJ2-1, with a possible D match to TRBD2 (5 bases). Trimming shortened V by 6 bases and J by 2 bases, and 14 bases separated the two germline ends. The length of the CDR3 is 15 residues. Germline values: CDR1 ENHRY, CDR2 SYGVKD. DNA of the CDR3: TGTGCCATCAGCGCAGGTTCGGGGACCTACAATGAGCAGTTCTTC. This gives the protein CAISAGSGTYNEQFF.

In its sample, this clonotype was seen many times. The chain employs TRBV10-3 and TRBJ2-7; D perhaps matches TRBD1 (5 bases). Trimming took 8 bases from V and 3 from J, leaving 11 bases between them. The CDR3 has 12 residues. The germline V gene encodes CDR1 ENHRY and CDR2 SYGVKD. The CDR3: CAILTDNYEQYF. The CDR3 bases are TGTGCCATCCTGACAGATAACTACGAGCAGTACTTC.

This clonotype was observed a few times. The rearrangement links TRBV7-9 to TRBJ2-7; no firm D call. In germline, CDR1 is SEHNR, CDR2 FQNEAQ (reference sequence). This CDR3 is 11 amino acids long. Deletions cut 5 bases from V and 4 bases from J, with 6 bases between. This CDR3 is CASSPNYEQYF. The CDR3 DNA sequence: TGTGCCAGCAGCCCGAATTACGAGCAGTACTTC.

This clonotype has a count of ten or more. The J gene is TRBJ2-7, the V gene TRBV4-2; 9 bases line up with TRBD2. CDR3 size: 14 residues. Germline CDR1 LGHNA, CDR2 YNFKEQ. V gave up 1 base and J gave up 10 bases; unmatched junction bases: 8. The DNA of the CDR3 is TGTGCCAGCAGCCAAGGGAGACTAGCGGAAAAACAGTACTTC. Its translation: CASSQGRLAEKQYF.

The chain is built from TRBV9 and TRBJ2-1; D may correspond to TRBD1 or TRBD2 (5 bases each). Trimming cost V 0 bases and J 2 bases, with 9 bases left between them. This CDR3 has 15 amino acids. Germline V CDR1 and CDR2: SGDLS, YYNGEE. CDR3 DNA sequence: TGTGCCAGCAGCGTAGGAGGGGCCACCTACAATGAGCAGTTCTTC. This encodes CASSVGGATYNEQFF.

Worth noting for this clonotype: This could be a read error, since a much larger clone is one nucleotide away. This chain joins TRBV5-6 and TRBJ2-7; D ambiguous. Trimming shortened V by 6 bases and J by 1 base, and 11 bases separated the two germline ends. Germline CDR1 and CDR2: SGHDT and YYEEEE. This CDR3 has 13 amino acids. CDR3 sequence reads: CASNLDRSYEQYF. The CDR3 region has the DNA TGTGCCAGCAACTTAGATCGTTCCTACGAGCAGTACTTC. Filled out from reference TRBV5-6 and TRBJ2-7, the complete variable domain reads DAGVTQSPTHLIKTRGQQVTLRCSPKSGHDTVSWYQQALGQGPQFIFQYYEEEERQRGNFPDRFSGHQFPNYSSELNVNALLLGDSALYLCASNLDRSYEQYFGPGTRLTVT.

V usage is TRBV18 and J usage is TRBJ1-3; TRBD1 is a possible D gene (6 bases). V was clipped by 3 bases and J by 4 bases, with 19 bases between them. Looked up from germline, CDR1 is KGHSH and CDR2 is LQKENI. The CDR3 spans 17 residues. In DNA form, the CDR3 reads TGTGCCAGCTCACCCTCGGGAAACCCGGACAGCGGAAACACCATATATTTT. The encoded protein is CASSPSGNPDSGNTIYF. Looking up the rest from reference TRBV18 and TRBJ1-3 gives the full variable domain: NAGVMQNPRHLVRRRGQEARLRCSPMKGHSHVYWYRQLPEEGLKFMVYLQKENIIDESGMPKERFSAEFPKEGPSILRIQQVVRGDSAAYFCASSPSGNPDSGNTIYFGEGSWLTVV.

CDR3 DNA: TGTGCTAGTGACGGGGGGTTTGAGAATGAGCAGTTCTTC. Translation: CASDGGFENEQFF. This sequence joins TRBV12-5 and TRBJ2-1; 7 bases agree with TRBD2. Trimming took 7 bases from V and 7 from J; bases not matched to a gene: 7. The germline CDR1 and CDR2 sequences are LGHNT and FRNRAP. The CDR3 runs to 13 residues.

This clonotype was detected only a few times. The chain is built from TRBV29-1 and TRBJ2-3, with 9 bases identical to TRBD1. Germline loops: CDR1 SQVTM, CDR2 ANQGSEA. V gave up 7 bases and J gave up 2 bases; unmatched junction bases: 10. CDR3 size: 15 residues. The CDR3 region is CSARPQGAHTDTQYF. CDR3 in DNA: TGCAGCGCCCGCCCACAGGGGGCCCACACAGATACGCAGTATTTT.

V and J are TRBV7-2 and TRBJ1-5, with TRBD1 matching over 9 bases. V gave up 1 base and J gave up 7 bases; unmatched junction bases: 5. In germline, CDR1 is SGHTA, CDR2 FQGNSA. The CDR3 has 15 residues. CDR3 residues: CASSLGTGAQQPQHF. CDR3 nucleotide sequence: TGTGCCAGCAGCTTAGGGACAGGGGCCCAACAGCCCCAGCATTTT.